This T cell receptor (beta chain) was found in a study of blood T cells in healthy people across ages. The germline V and J ends were trimmed by 1 base and 10 bases, with 14 bases remaining between them. Germline CDR1 SGHTA, CDR2 FQGNSA. This CDR3 has 14 amino acids. For the second PCR, which ran for about 7 to 11 cycles, a sample-barcoded 5' primer and a J-beta primer mix were used. One entry per CDR3 protein, called by TCRdb with MiXCR from the 5' RACE reads. The sample comprises roughly 1.5 million distinct CDR3 sequences, less than 45% of which are singletons, and about 4% rests with the top ten. Extractions gave at least 5 micrograms of total RNA per sample.

V gene TRBV7-2 combines with J gene TRBJ2-1; possible D gene TRBD2, 6 bases. The receptor was derived from a woman aged 18-30 years in good health. Sequenced input: blood. The CDR3 sequence is CASSLVLAAYEQFF. The CDR3 region has the DNA TGTGCCAGCAGCTTAGTACTAGCAGCTTACGAGCAGTTCTTC.